This entry lists 14 T cell receptor beta chains sequenced from one sample in a study of blood T cell repertoires in COVID-19. TCRdb keeps only in-frame clones here, not all; method: immunoSEQ multiplex PCR. The table has approximately 260,000 clones, 89% seen once; the top ten hold around 4.6%. Sequencing was done on a sample of peripheral blood. The receptors derive from a woman in her 40s who had recovered from COVID-19.

V and J are TRBV6-7 and TRBJ1-1; D is possibly TRBD1 (6 bases). TRBV6-7 is an ORF, and what it does is uncertain. CDR3 length equals 14 residues. The V gene lost 7 bases and the J gene lost 0 bases, with 12 bases spanning the gap. The CDR3 nucleotides read TGTGCCAGCAAAAGACAGGTCATGAACACTGAAGCTTTCTTT. It translates to CASKRQVMNTEAFF.

This chain joins TRBV19 and TRBJ1-5; D is unresolved. Germline CDR1 and CDR2: LNHDA and SQIVND (reference sequence). Trimming cost V 5 bases and J 4 bases, with 12 bases left between them. CDR3 length: 14 residues. For the CDR3, the DNA is TGTGCCAGTAGTTTGGGCAGCAGAAATCAGCCCCAGCATTTT. Residues: CASSLGSRNQPQHF. The entire variable domain, with the rest obtained from reference TRBV19 and TRBJ1-5, is as follows: DGGITQSPKYLFRKEGQNVTLSCEQNLNHDAMYWYRQDPGQGLRLIYYSQIVNDFQKGDIAEGYSVSREKKESFPLTVTSAQKNPTAFYLCASSLGSRNQPQHFGDGTRLSIL.

The gene calls are TRBV3-1 (or the pseudogene TRBV3-2) and TRBJ1-6; D uncertain. This CDR3 has 14 amino acids. V was cut by 0 bases and J by 6 bases, with 6 bases left in between. Germline V CDR1 and CDR2: LGHDT, YNNKEL (reference sequence). This chain's CDR3 is CASSQDQANSPLHF. The CDR3 region has the DNA TGTGCCAGCAGCCAAGACCAAGCTAATTCACCCCTCCACTTT.

The rearrangement links TRBV9 to TRBJ2-3, with 8 bases matching TRBD2. The CDR3 has 15 residues. Germline lookup yields CDR1 SGDLS and CDR2 YYNGEE. Trimming cost V 4 bases and J 1 base; bases outside gene matches: 5. This chain's CDR3 is CASSPIAGRTDTQYF. In DNA form, the CDR3 reads TGTGCCAGCAGCCCTATAGCGGGGCGCACAGATACGCAGTATTTT.

The V and J genes are TRBV6-6 and TRBJ1-3; perhaps TRBD1 as D (5 bases). Trimming stripped 7 bases from V and 4 bases from J, with 14 bases between. The CDR3 covers 14 residues. Per germline, CDR1 MNHNY and CDR2 SVGAGI (reference sequence). In DNA form, the CDR3 reads TGTGCCAGCACTAAAGACAGAAACGGAAACACCATATATTTT. Translating it yields CASTKDRNGNTIYF.

The J gene is TRBJ2-7, the V gene TRBV12-3 or TRBV12-4; D unclear. The CDR3 has 13 residues. The ends were cut back, 5 bases at V and 1 base at J, with 9 bases in the middle. CDR3 in DNA: TGTGCCAGCAGTACCGGGTTTTCCTACGAGCAGTACGTC. Translated, it gives CASSTGFSYEQYV.

The chain links TRBV5-5 to TRBJ2-7, with TRBD1 matching 9 bases. Germline CDR1 SGHKS, CDR2 YYEKEE (reference sequence). This CDR3 contains 16 residues. V lost 0 bases to trimming and J lost 7 bases; unmatched junction nucleotides: 11. This chain's CDR3 is CASSLDPVQGAGEQYV. CDR3 coding DNA: TGTGCCAGCAGCTTGGATCCCGTACAGGGGGCCGGGGAGCAGTACGTC.

This rearrangement joins TRBV18 to TRBJ1-1; 7 bases match TRBD1. Germline V CDR1 and CDR2: KGHSH, LQKENI. V dropped 1 base and J dropped 4; count of bases not matched to a gene: 9. The CDR3 contains 16 residues. The CDR3 sequence: CASSPLEGGATTEAFF. For the CDR3, the DNA is TGTGCCAGCTCACCACTAGAAGGGGGCGCGACCACTGAAGCTTTCTTT.

The chain has TRBV7-9 and TRBJ2-1; D may be TRBD2 (6 bases). The CDR3 consists of 17 residues. V lost 5 bases and J 3 bases, leaving 20 bases between the germline ends. Germline V gives CDR1 SEHNR, CDR2 FQNEAQ (reference sequence). As DNA, the CDR3 is TGTGCCAGCAGCCCAAGGCAGGCGGGGAAGTTCTACAATGAGCAGTTCTTC. Its translation is CASSPRQAGKFYNEQFF.

V and J are TRBV7-9 and TRBJ1-6; 8 bases are a match to TRBD1. CDR3 length: 16 residues. Germline V gene lookup returns CDR1 SEHNR and CDR2 FQNEAQ (reference sequence). J lost 13 bases, V lost 5 bases, and 16 bases had no gene match. CDR3 amino acids: CASSPLGGQGGAPLHF. CDR3 nucleotide sequence: TGTGCCAGCAGCCCCCTCGGAGGACAGGGTGGTGCTCCCCTCCACTTT.

The V call is TRBV27, the J call TRBJ2-3; 11 bases align to TRBD1. Trimming took 8 bases from V and 5 from J; bases not matched to a gene: 6. The CDR3 length is 14 residues. Germline V CDR1 and CDR2: MNHEY, SMNVEV (reference sequence). The CDR3 sequence: CASDRTGGRDTQYF. CDR3 nucleotide sequence: TGTGCCAGCGATAGGACAGGGGGCAGAGATACGCAGTATTTT.

This sequence joins TRBV19 and TRBJ1-1; D might be TRBD1 (5 bases). This CDR3 contains 17 residues. Germline V lookup: CDR1 LNHDA, CDR2 SQIVND (reference sequence). Trimming left V 9 bases short and J 1 base short, with 24 bases between. The CDR3 bases are TGTGCCAGCACGGACACGTACTCCACCCTGGGGAACACTGAAGCTTTCTTT. Translation: CASTDTYSTLGNTEAFF.

The gene calls are TRBV7-9 and TRBJ2-3; D is possibly TRBD1 (7 bases). Trimming took 5 bases from V and 2 from J, leaving 14 bases between them. The CDR3 sequence is 15 residues long. Germline V gives CDR1 SEHNR, CDR2 FQNEAQ (reference sequence). CDR3 protein: CASSAGQLNTDTQYF. Here the CDR3 DNA reads TGTGCCAGCAGCGCGGGACAGCTTAACACAGATACGCAGTATTTT.

The chain employs TRBV5-1 and TRBJ2-2; 10 bases align to TRBD2. V dropped 2 bases and J dropped 0; count of bases not matched to a gene: 13. This CDR3 region has 20 residues. Germline V gene sequence: CDR1 SGHRS, CDR2 YFSETQ. Written as DNA, the CDR3 is TGCGCCAGCAGCTTTTTGTCCGCAAGCGGGGGGGACACGAACACCGGGGAGCTGTTTTTT. The encoded protein is CASSFLSASGGDTNTGELFF. The full variable domain, with the rest looked up from reference TRBV5-1 and TRBJ2-2, is KAGVTQTPRYLIKTRGQQVTLSCSPISGHRSVSWYQQTPGQGLQFLFEYFSETQRNKGNFPGRFSGRQFSNSRSEMNVSTLELGDSALYLCASSFLSASGGDTNTGELFFGEGSRLTVL.